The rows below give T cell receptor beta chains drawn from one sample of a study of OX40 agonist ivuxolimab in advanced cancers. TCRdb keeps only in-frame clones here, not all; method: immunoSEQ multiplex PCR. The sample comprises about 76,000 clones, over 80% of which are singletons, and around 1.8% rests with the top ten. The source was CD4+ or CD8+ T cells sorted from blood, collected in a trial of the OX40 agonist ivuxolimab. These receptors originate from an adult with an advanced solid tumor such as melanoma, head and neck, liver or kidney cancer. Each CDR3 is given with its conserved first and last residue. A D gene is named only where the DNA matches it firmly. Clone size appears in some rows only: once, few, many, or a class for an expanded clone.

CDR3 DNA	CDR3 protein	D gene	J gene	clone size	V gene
TGTGCCAGCAGCCCCAACAGGGGAGGCGCGGAGACCCAGTACTTC	CASSPNRGGAETQYF	NA	TRBJ2-5	NA	TRBV7-2
TGTGCCAGCAGCGTAGGGACGTCGAACACCGGGGAGCTGTTTTTT	CASSVGTSNTGELFF	NA	TRBJ2-2	NA	TRBV9
TGCGCCAGCAGGGACAGGGCAGGGTCATACTTATACGAGCAGTACTTC	CASRDRAGSYLYEQYF	TRBD1	TRBJ2-7	once	TRBV10-1
TGTGCCAGCAGCCCCCGGACGTGGAGGGGCAATCAGCCCCAGCATTTT	CASSPRTWRGNQPQHF	NA	TRBJ1-5	NA	TRBV28
TGTGCCAGCAGTTCCCAGGGATCAGGGTTGGGGGAAGCTTTCTTT	CASSSQGSGLGEAFF	NA	TRBJ1-1	few	TRBV28
TGTGCCAGCAGCCGGGGGACCCCCGGACCCGGGGAGCTGTTTTTT	CASSRGTPGPGELFF	NA	TRBJ2-2	NA	TRBV7-6
TGTGCCTGGAGGCAGACAGGGTTTGGAGGCTACACCTTC	CAWRQTGFGGYTF	TRBD1	TRBJ1-2	NA	TRBV30
TGTGCCAGCAGAAGCAGCTCCTACGAGCAGTACTTC	CASRSSSYEQYF	NA	TRBJ2-7	NA	TRBV2
TGTGCCAGCACGACAGGACCCACCGGGGAGCTGTTTTTT	CASTTGPTGELFF	NA	TRBJ2-2	NA	TRBV18
TGTGCCAGCAGCATGGCTAGCGGGGGGTCGAACACCGGGGAGCTGTTTTTT	CASSMASGGSNTGELFF	TRBD2	TRBJ2-2	NA	TRBV9
TGCGCCAGCAGCCCCGGACAGGGCTTTTATCAGCCCCAGCATTTT	CASSPGQGFYQPQHF	TRBD1	TRBJ1-5	NA	TRBV5-1
TGCGCCAGCAGCCATCCCGGGCACCAGCAGTACTTC	CASSHPGHQQYF	NA	TRBJ2-7	few	TRBV4-1
TGTGCCAGCTCACCACTGCAGGGGGCAGGAGAGACCCAGTACTTC	CASSPLQGAGETQYF	TRBD1	TRBJ2-5	NA	TRBV18
TGTGCCAGCAGCCAGTTTAGCGGAGTCACCGGGGAGCTGTTTTTT	CASSQFSGVTGELFF	NA	TRBJ2-2	NA	TRBV5-5
TGTGCCAGCAGCTTTAGACAGGGTTCGGGTAATGAAAAACTGTTTTTT	CASSFRQGSGNEKLFF	TRBD1	TRBJ1-4	NA	TRBV7-2
TGTGCCAGCAGTCTCGGGACCTATGGCTACACCTTC	CASSLGTYGYTF	NA	TRBJ1-2	NA	TRBV6-5
TGTGCCAGCAGCTCCTCTAGCGGACTTAACTACGAGCAGTACTTC	CASSSSSGLNYEQYF	TRBD2	TRBJ2-7	NA	TRBV7-6
TGTGCCAGCAGTGAACAGGGTTACAATGAGCAGTTCTTC	CASSEQGYNEQFF	NA	TRBJ2-1	few	TRBV2
TGTGCCAGCAGTCTGCCCAGGGACGTTTCCTACGAGCAGTACTTC	CASSLPRDVSYEQYF	NA	TRBJ2-7	NA	TRBV28
TGTGCCAGCAGCTCACAGGGGGCGGAAGGCTACACCTTC	CASSSQGAEGYTF	TRBD1	TRBJ1-2	NA	TRBV7-2
TGTGCCAGCATCCTATACAGACAGGGTTATAATTCACCCCTCCACTTT	CASILYRQGYNSPLHF	TRBD1	TRBJ1-6	NA	TRBV5-6
TGTGCCAGCAGCTTCGACCGACGGAACACTGAAGCTTTCTTT	CASSFDRRNTEAFF	NA	TRBJ1-1	few	TRBV7-9
TGTGCCAGTAGTCGACACCGGGGCCCCCAAGAGACCCAGTACTTC	CASSRHRGPQETQYF	NA	TRBJ2-5	NA	TRBV19
TGTGCCAGCAGCTTAGCCGGCGGTGGGGAGCCCCAGCATTTT	CASSLAGGGEPQHF	NA	TRBJ1-5	NA	TRBV7-9